A single sample gave rise to the 27 T cell receptor beta chains below, sequenced in a study of identical twins. TCRdb re-called the 5' RACE reads with MiXCR, one entry per CDR3 protein. The sample holds about 220,000 distinct CDR3 sequences; approximately 6.8% are singletons and the top ten take about 5.6%. These data also formed part of another study, on yellow fever vaccine responses in identical twins.

The sample was CD8+ T cells sorted from blood. The receptors were sampled from a woman aged 18-30 years in good health.

The V call is TRBV6-1, the J call TRBJ2-7, with D hard to call. The CDR3 is made up of 10 amino acids. V lost 10 bases and J lost 1, with 5 bases in between. CDR1 MNHNS and CDR2 SASEGT come from the germline V gene. CDR3 DNA sequence: TGTGCCACAGAGTCCTACGAGCAGTACGTC. Translation: CATESYEQYV.

The V and J genes are TRBV7-6 and TRBJ1-1, with 10 bases matching TRBD1. V lost 4 bases, J lost 5 bases, and 10 bases stayed unmatched. The CDR3 runs 16 residues. From germline, CDR1 is SGHVS and CDR2 FNYEAQ. The CDR3 DNA sequence: TGTGCCAGCAGCTCAGTCCAGACAGGGGGCCGGACTGAAGCTTTCTTT. Translated: CASSSVQTGGRTEAFF. Full variable domain (outside the CDR3, taken from reference TRBV7-6 and TRBJ1-1): GAGVSQSPRYKVTKRGQDVALRCDPISGHVSLYWYRQALGQGPEFLTYFNYEAQQDKSGLPNDRFSAERPEGSISTLTIQRTEQRDSAMYRCASSSVQTGGRTEAFFGQGTRLTVV.

This clonotype was seen a few times. V gene TRBV29-1 combines with J gene TRBJ2-7; no definite D call. Trimming cost V 6 bases and J 4 bases, with 7 bases left between them. CDR1 and CDR2 (germline): SQVTM, ANQGSEA. The CDR3 length is 10 residues. CDR3 sequence reads: CSVVDYEQYF. The CDR3 DNA is TGCAGCGTCGTCGATTACGAGCAGTACTTC.

This clonotype was observed a few times. The gene calls are TRBV7-9 and TRBJ2-7, with 14 bases identical to TRBD2. Unmatched junction bases numbered 7, after V lost 1 base and J lost 5 bases. Germline V lookup: CDR1 SEHNR, CDR2 FQNEAQ (reference sequence). CDR3 length: 17 amino acids. CDR3 in DNA: TGTGCCAGCAGCTTAGGTTCTGGGACTAGCGGGAGCGACGAGCAGTACTTC. Translating gives CASSLGSGTSGSDEQYF.

This clonotype was seen a few times. V and J are TRBV4-2 and TRBJ2-3, with TRBD2 as a possible D gene (5 bases). The germline V gene encodes CDR1 LGHNA and CDR2 YNFKEQ. CDR3 size: 14 residues. Deletions cut 0 bases from V and 5 bases from J, with 9 bases between. The CDR3 nucleotides are TGTGCCAGCAGCCAAGAGGGAGCAGGAGATACGCAGTATTTT. It specifies CASSQEGAGDTQYF.

This clonotype was picked up many times. The CDR3 DNA reads TGCAGCGTTGACGGGGGGGGGAACACCGGGGAGCTGTTTTTT. This codes for CSVDGGGNTGELFF. The rearrangement uses TRBV29-1 and TRBJ2-2, with 8 bases that match TRBD2. The CDR3 runs 14 residues. In germline, CDR1 is SQVTM, CDR2 ANQGSEA. With 3 bases clipped from V and 1 base from J, the junction kept 1 base outside the gene matches.

The CDR3 loop is CAILGTDSPLHF. In DNA form, the CDR3 reads TGTGCCATCCTCGGTACGGATTCACCCCTCCACTTT. This chain uses TRBV2 with TRBJ1-6; D remains ambiguous. Trimming took 10 bases from V and 8 from J, leaving 12 bases between them. Germline CDR1 and CDR2: SNHLY and FYNNEI. The CDR3 sequence is 12 residues long.

The chain is built from TRBV2 and TRBJ2-1; 10 bases line up with TRBD2. Per the germline V gene, CDR1 is SNHLY and CDR2 is FYNNEI. This CDR3 spans 18 amino acids. The DNA for the CDR3 is TGTACCCTCAGTTTAGCTCTAAGCGGGGGGGGCTCCTACAATGAGCAGTTCTTC. Translating it yields CTLSLALSGGGSYNEQFF.

This clonotype was counted a few times. The rearrangement uses TRBV12-3 or TRBV12-4 and TRBJ2-3, with D perhaps matching TRBD2 (5 bases). V lost 6 bases, J lost 0 bases, and 25 bases lay in between. CDR3 size: 19 residues. As DNA, the CDR3 is TGTGCCAGCAGATCCATCTGGGCCAGCGGAGGCCCTAGCACAGATACGCAGTATTTT. It yields the protein CASRSIWASGGPSTDTQYF.

This chain uses TRBV28 with TRBJ2-1; 7 bases match TRBD1. This CDR3 contains 15 residues. Trimming removed 7 bases from V and 1 base from J; junction bases left unmatched: 7. Germline CDR1 reads MDHEN; CDR2 reads SYDVKM. The CDR3 DNA reads TGTGCCAGCACCCCTGACAGGGAGTCCTACAATGAGCAGTTCTTC. Its translation: CASTPDRESYNEQFF. Combining the CDR3 with reference TRBV28 and TRBJ2-1 gives the whole variable domain DVKVTQSSRYLVKRTGEKVFLECVQDMDHENMFWYRQDPGLGLRLIYFSYDVKMKEKGDIPEGYSVSREKKERFSLILESASTNQTSMYLCASTPDRESYNEQFFGPGTRLTVL.

This clonotype appeared many times. The rearrangement links TRBV28 to TRBJ2-3, with TRBD2 matching over 9 bases. V dropped 2 bases and J dropped 4; count of bases not matched to a gene: 13. This CDR3 region has 18 residues. Germline lookup yields CDR1 MDHEN and CDR2 SYDVKM. CDR3 sequence (DNA): TGTGCCAGCAGTTTACCCCCGCCACTAGCGGGCCGCCCAGATACGCAGTATTTT. It specifies CASSLPPPLAGRPDTQYF.

A few counts support this clonotype. This chain joins TRBV27 and TRBJ2-1; D is perhaps TRBD2 (6 bases). The CDR3 has 14 amino acids. Looked up from germline, CDR1 is MNHEY and CDR2 is SMNVEV (reference sequence). V lost 6 bases, J lost 5 bases, and 14 bases lay in between. The CDR3, as DNA: TGTGCCAGCAGCCTCGGAGGGCAGCACAATGAGCAGTTCTTC. Protein sequence: CASSLGGQHNEQFF.

This clonotype was detected many times. The V gene is TRBV7-3, the J gene TRBJ2-7, with 7 positions matching TRBD2. The trim removed 6 bases at V and 6 bases at J, leaving 8 bases unmatched. Germline CDR1 and CDR2: SGHTA and FQGTGA. The CDR3 covers 13 residues. CDR3 sequence (DNA): TGTGCCAGCAGTATCGGGGCGGGAGTCGAGCAGTACTTC. Protein product: CASSIGAGVEQYF.

This clonotype occurred many times. The gene calls are TRBV28 and TRBJ2-3, with 10 bases identical to TRBD1. This CDR3 has 14 residues. V lost 6 bases to trimming and J lost 5 bases; unmatched junction nucleotides: 5. The germline gives CDR1 MDHEN, CDR2 SYDVKM. For the CDR3, the DNA is TGTGCCAGCAGCGACAGGGGGCGCGGAGATACGCAGTATTTT. This codes for CASSDRGRGDTQYF.

This clonotype has at least ten counts. This chain joins TRBV7-2 and TRBJ2-1; 9 bases are shared with TRBD1. With V trimmed by 8 bases and J by 4 bases, 9 bases remained unmatched. Germline V lookup: CDR1 SGHTA, CDR2 FQGNSA. This CDR3 contains 15 residues. The CDR3, as DNA: TGTGCCAGCCAGTACCGGGACAGGGTTTACAATGAGCAGTTCTTC. It yields the protein CASQYRDRVYNEQFF.

The J gene is TRBJ2-2, the V gene TRBV6-5; TRBD2 agrees at 8 bases. This CDR3 is 18 amino acids long. The germline V gene has CDR1 MNHEY and CDR2 SVGAGI. V lost 2 bases, J lost 4 bases, and 12 bases stayed unmatched. The CDR3 region is CASSYLAGTRFPTGELFF. In nucleotides, the CDR3 is TGTGCCAGCAGTTACCTGGCCGGGACTAGATTCCCCACCGGGGAGCTGTTTTTT.

Many counts were recorded for this clonotype. This chain joins TRBV13 and TRBJ2-3, with TRBD2 matching 7 bases. The CDR3 length is 16 residues. Germline CDR1 is PRHDT and CDR2 is FYEKMQ (reference sequence). J gave up 4 bases and V 0 bases, and 7 bases lay outside the gene matches. CDR3 bases: TGTGCCAGCAGCTTAGGCTCCGGCGGGAGTGCAGATACGCAGTATTTT. Encoded protein: CASSLGSGGSADTQYF.

The rearrangement joins TRBV3-1 to TRBJ2-4; D call uncertain. Germline V gene lookup returns CDR1 LGHDT and CDR2 YNNKEL (reference sequence). V was shortened by 4 bases and J by 0 bases, with 19 bases between the two germline ends. This CDR3 is built from 18 residues. In DNA, the CDR3 is TGTGCCAGCAGCCCGCGCCACCCCCCAGACTTAGCCAAAAACATTCAGTACTTC. This gives the protein CASSPRHPPDLAKNIQYF.

This clonotype has a count of ten or more. The chain joins TRBV10-3 to TRBJ2-5; D is uncertain. CDR3 length: 13 residues. CDR1 and CDR2 (germline): ENHRY, SYGVKD. V dropped 2 bases and J dropped 1 base, with 5 bases sitting between them. CDR3 sequence: CAISEGIQETQYF. CDR3 nucleotide sequence: TGTGCCATCAGTGAGGGAATCCAAGAGACCCAGTACTTC.

The chain joins TRBV27 to TRBJ2-5; D unresolved. Trimming stripped 2 bases from V and 4 bases from J, with 11 bases between. Per the germline V gene, CDR1 is MNHEY and CDR2 is SMNVEV (reference sequence). The CDR3 length is 14 residues. The CDR3 DNA reads TGTGCCAGCAGTTTAATTGGGCCCACAGAGACCCAGTACTTC. Its translation is CASSLIGPTETQYF.

The genes are TRBV25-1 and TRBJ1-4; possible D gene TRBD1, 5 bases. The CDR3 covers 11 residues. Germline V gene sequence: CDR1 MGHDK, CDR2 SYGVNS. Trimming took off 10 bases at V and 6 bases at J, with 9 bases between the two ends. The CDR3 DNA is TGTGCCACCCAGGGCGATGAAAAACTGTTTTTT. As protein: CATQGDEKLFF.

This clonotype was counted a few times. V usage is TRBV11-2 and J usage is TRBJ2-7; tentatively, D is TRBD2 (6 bases). Trimming left V 8 bases short and J 0 bases short, with 17 bases between. The CDR3 has 15 residues. Germline CDR1 reads SGHAT; CDR2 reads FQNNGV. CDR3: CASCSSGTGSYEQYF. The CDR3 DNA reads as TGTGCCAGCTGTTCCTCCGGGACTGGCTCCTACGAGCAGTACTTC.

This chain joins TRBV27 and TRBJ2-7; 14 nucleotides align to TRBD2. The CDR3 extends over 16 amino acids. CDR1 and CDR2 (germline): MNHEY, SMNVEV (reference sequence). J was trimmed by 5 bases and V by 3 bases; bases with no gene match: 6. CDR3 sequence (DNA): TGTGCCAGCAGTTTGACTAGCGGGAGGGCCTGGGACGAGCAGTACTTC. Translation gives CASSLTSGRAWDEQYF.

This clonotype was seen more than once but under ten times. This chain uses TRBV29-1 with TRBJ2-3; D remains unclear. This CDR3 region has 12 residues. V shed 7 bases and J shed 6 bases, with 14 bases lying between them. Per the germline V gene, CDR1 is SQVTM and CDR2 is ANQGSEA. DNA of the CDR3: TGCAGCGCTCTGGATACCAGGGATACGCAGTATTTT. Protein: CSALDTRDTQYF.

The J gene is TRBJ2-3, the V gene TRBV7-6, with D perhaps matching TRBD2 (6 bases). The germline V gene encodes CDR1 SGHVS and CDR2 FNYEAQ. V lost 6 bases to trimming and J lost 2 bases, with 15 bases between them. The CDR3 length is 15 residues. CDR3 nucleotide sequence: TGTGCCAGCAGTCAGAGGCAGGGACTCACAGATACGCAGTATTTT. Its protein product is CASSQRQGLTDTQYF.

This clonotype was counted between two and nine times. CDR3 region: CASSDSGTGDGYTF. As DNA, the CDR3 is TGTGCCAGCAGTGACTCCGGGACAGGGGATGGCTACACCTTC. This sequence joins TRBV6-4 and TRBJ1-2; the match to TRBD1 covers 10 bases. Germline lookup yields CDR1 MRHNA and CDR2 SNTAGT. Unmatched junction bases numbered 1, after V lost 0 bases and J lost 6 bases. There are 14 residues in the CDR3.

The chain combines TRBV18 with TRBJ2-2; TRBD2 matches 14 bases. The CDR3 runs 17 residues. CDR1 and CDR2 (germline): KGHSH, LQKENI. Losses at the gene ends were 4 bases for V and 4 bases for J; bases not matched to a gene: 5. The CDR3 spells CASSRTGTSGSTGELFF. CDR3 sequence (DNA): TGTGCCAGCTCACGGACCGGGACTAGCGGGAGCACCGGGGAGCTGTTTTTT.